The rows below give T cell receptor beta chains drawn from one sample of a study of T cell responses to AZD1222 COVID-19 vaccine. TCRdb's copy holds only in-frame clones and misses some; the assay was immunoSEQ multiplex PCR. The sample records around 110,000 clones, under 95% being singletons. Specimen: peripheral blood, collected 28 days after the second AZD1222 dose. The receptors were gathered from an adult who received the AZD1222 COVID-19 vaccine. Both conserved end residues are part of each CDR3. The D gene is left open where the match is weak. The size of a clone is reported for some rows only, either as once, few or many, or as a class for expanded clones.

CDR3 DNA: TGCGCCAGCAGCGACGAGCGCCCTTCTTACAATGAGCAGTTCTTC
CDR3 protein: CASSDERPSYNEQFF
D gene: -
V gene: TRBV5-1
J gene: TRBJ2-1
clone size: -

CDR3 DNA: TGCGCCAGCAGCTTGAATAATGAAAAACTGTTTTTT
CDR3 protein: CASSLNNEKLFF
D gene: -
V gene: TRBV5-1
J gene: TRBJ1-4
clone size: -

CDR3 DNA: TGTGCCAGCAGCTTCAGGTCGTGGACGGATTCACCCCTCCACTTT
CDR3 protein: CASSFRSWTDSPLHF
D gene: -
V gene: TRBV11-2
J gene: TRBJ1-6
clone size: few

CDR3 DNA: TGTGCCAGCAGCGTGGGTACCAGGGCTGAAAAACTGTTTTTT
CDR3 protein: CASSVGTRAEKLFF
D gene: -
V gene: TRBV9
J gene: TRBJ1-4
clone size: -

CDR3 DNA: TGTGCTAGTGCTCCGGGAGGGACGACTGGAAACACCATATATTTT
CDR3 protein: CASAPGGTTGNTIYF
D gene: -
V gene: TRBV12-5
J gene: TRBJ1-3
clone size: -

CDR3 DNA: TGCGCCAGCAGTTCAGCCGGGGAGCTGTTTTTT
CDR3 protein: CASSSAGELFF
D gene: -
V gene: TRBV10-1
J gene: TRBJ2-2
clone size: -

CDR3 DNA: TGTGCCAGCTCTCGGCCTTTGGGCACTGAAGCTTTCTTT
CDR3 protein: CASSRPLGTEAFF
D gene: -
V gene: TRBV18
J gene: TRBJ1-1
clone size: -

CDR3 DNA: TGTGCCAGCAGTCCGCGGCGCACAGGGTTTGGCGCCTATGGCTACACCTTC
CDR3 protein: CASSPRRTGFGAYGYTF
D gene: -
V gene: TRBV27
J gene: TRBJ1-2
clone size: -

CDR3 DNA: TGCGCCAGCAGCACTAGTCAGGGCTCCTACAATGAGCAGTTCTTC
CDR3 protein: CASSTSQGSYNEQFF
D gene: -
V gene: TRBV5-1
J gene: TRBJ2-1
clone size: -

CDR3 DNA: TGTGCCAGCAGTGAAGTCGCTAGCGGACCTTACGAGCAGTACTTC
CDR3 protein: CASSEVASGPYEQYF
D gene: TRBD2
V gene: TRBV6-1
J gene: TRBJ2-7
clone size: -

CDR3 DNA: TGTGCCAGCAGCCAGACTCCGGCGGCAGGGAGTGAGCAGTTCTTC
CDR3 protein: CASSQTPAAGSEQFF
D gene: -
V gene: TRBV7-2
J gene: TRBJ2-1
clone size: -

CDR3 DNA: TGTGCCAGCAAGCCCCGGGGAGACAGTACCGGGCAAGAGACCCAGTACTTC
CDR3 protein: CASKPRGDSTGQETQYF
D gene: -
V gene: TRBV19
J gene: TRBJ2-5
clone size: -

CDR3 DNA: TGTGCCAGCAGTCCTGGGACAGCCGGTGAAGCTTTCTTT
CDR3 protein: CASSPGTAGEAFF
D gene: TRBD1
V gene: TRBV27
J gene: TRBJ1-1
clone size: once

CDR3 DNA: TGTGCCAGCAGCCGACAGGGTAACGGATCACCCCTCCACTTT
CDR3 protein: CASSRQGNGSPLHF
D gene: TRBD1
V gene: TRBV7-9
J gene: TRBJ1-6
clone size: -

CDR3 DNA: TGTGCCAGCAGGGGACAGGGCTCTGGCTACACCTTC
CDR3 protein: CASRGQGSGYTF
D gene: TRBD1
V gene: TRBV9
J gene: TRBJ1-2
clone size: once

CDR3 DNA: TGTGCCAGTCTTAGGGACGCGGGATTGACTAGCGGGAGGAACAATGAGCAGTTCTTC
CDR3 protein: CASLRDAGLTSGRNNEQFF
D gene: TRBD2
V gene: TRBV6-4
J gene: TRBJ2-1
clone size: -

CDR3 DNA: TGTGCCAGCAGTTTAGGGGAAGATACGCAGTATTTT
CDR3 protein: CASSLGEDTQYF
D gene: -
V gene: TRBV12-3/TRBV12-4
J gene: TRBJ2-3
clone size: -

CDR3 DNA: TGTGCCAGCAGGACGGGGACTGAAGCTTTCTTT
CDR3 protein: CASRTGTEAFF
D gene: -
V gene: TRBV28
J gene: TRBJ1-1
clone size: -

CDR3 DNA: TGTGCCAGCAGCTTAGTGGTTTTTGTGAACACTGAAGCTTTCTTT
CDR3 protein: CASSLVVFVNTEAFF
D gene: -
V gene: TRBV7-2
J gene: TRBJ1-1
clone size: -

CDR3 DNA: TGTGCCAGCAGCTCTAAGGGGGACACTGAAGCTTTCTTT
CDR3 protein: CASSSKGDTEAFF
D gene: -
V gene: TRBV7-9
J gene: TRBJ1-1
clone size: -

CDR3 DNA: TGTGCCAGCAGCCCCCCGGGGGCCCTGGGAAACACCATATATTTT
CDR3 protein: CASSPPGALGNTIYF
D gene: -
V gene: TRBV5-4
J gene: TRBJ1-3
clone size: -

CDR3 DNA: TGTGCCAGCAGCTCTTTACGAACGGACAGGAAAGCTTTCTTT
CDR3 protein: CASSSLRTDRKAFF
D gene: TRBD1
V gene: TRBV11-2
J gene: TRBJ1-1
clone size: -

CDR3 DNA: TGTGCCAGCAGTGAGAATACAGGTAACAATGAGCAGTTCTTC
CDR3 protein: CASSENTGNNEQFF
D gene: -
V gene: TRBV2
J gene: TRBJ2-1
clone size: -

CDR3 DNA: TGTGCCAGCAGCACATATAATTCACCCCTCCACTTT
CDR3 protein: CASSTYNSPLHF
D gene: -
V gene: TRBV6-5
J gene: TRBJ1-6
clone size: -

CDR3 DNA: TGTGCCAGCAGTTTAACAGGGGAGTCGTACACTGAAGCTTTCTTT
CDR3 protein: CASSLTGESYTEAFF
D gene: TRBD1
V gene: TRBV6-5
J gene: TRBJ1-1
clone size: once

CDR3 DNA: TGTGCCAGCACCCCCGGACAGGGGACCACTGAAGCTTTCTTT
CDR3 protein: CASTPGQGTTEAFF
D gene: TRBD1
V gene: TRBV6-5
J gene: TRBJ1-1
clone size: -

CDR3 DNA: TGTGCCAGCAAATCTTGGCGGGGAGGGTCCTACAATGAGCAGTTCTTC
CDR3 protein: CASKSWRGGSYNEQFF
D gene: TRBD2
V gene: TRBV28
J gene: TRBJ2-1
clone size: few

CDR3 DNA: TGCGCCAGCAGTGTTGGTCCCTCCTACAATGAGCAGTTCTTC
CDR3 protein: CASSVGPSYNEQFF
D gene: -
V gene: TRBV10-2
J gene: TRBJ2-1
clone size: once

CDR3 DNA: TGCGCCAGCAGTGCTTCCCGGGGGCGGGAGACCCAGTACTTC
CDR3 protein: CASSASRGRETQYF
D gene: -
V gene: TRBV10-1
J gene: TRBJ2-5
clone size: -

CDR3 DNA: TGTGCCAGCAGCCCCCTTCCCCGACTAGCGGGAGTATCGGGCACCGGGGAGCTGTTTTTT
CDR3 protein: CASSPLPRLAGVSGTGELFF
D gene: TRBD2
V gene: TRBV3-1/TRBV3-2
J gene: TRBJ2-2
clone size: -

CDR3 DNA: TGTGCCAGCAGGAGAGGGGGAGGGGGTGCAGATACGCAGTATTTT
CDR3 protein: CASRRGGGGADTQYF
D gene: -
V gene: TRBV28
J gene: TRBJ2-3
clone size: -

CDR3 DNA: TGTGCCAGTAGTATAGGTTGGGGACAGGACTACGAGCAGTACTTC
CDR3 protein: CASSIGWGQDYEQYF
D gene: TRBD1
V gene: TRBV19
J gene: TRBJ2-7
clone size: -

CDR3 DNA: TGTGCCAGCAGCTTAGAGGACAGGGGAAGAAATCAGCCCCAGCATTTT
CDR3 protein: CASSLEDRGRNQPQHF
D gene: TRBD1
V gene: TRBV7-8
J gene: TRBJ1-5
clone size: -

CDR3 DNA: TGTGCCAGCAGTCCCGACAGGGAGGCTGAGACCCAGTACTTC
CDR3 protein: CASSPDREAETQYF
D gene: -
V gene: TRBV27
J gene: TRBJ2-5
clone size: -

CDR3 DNA: TGTGCCAGCAGCTTCAAGGGGGGGAGGTGGCCCGTCGGAGCTTTCTTT
CDR3 protein: CASSFKGGRWPVGAFF
D gene: -
V gene: TRBV7-9
J gene: TRBJ1-1
clone size: -

CDR3 DNA: TGTGCCAGCAGCCGTCGTTTCGGGACTGAAGCTTTCTTT
CDR3 protein: CASSRRFGTEAFF
D gene: -
V gene: TRBV6-2/TRBV6-3
J gene: TRBJ1-1
clone size: -

CDR3 DNA: TGCGCCAGCAGCTTCCCACAGGGGGGAGCCTACGAGCAGTACTTC
CDR3 protein: CASSFPQGGAYEQYF
D gene: TRBD1
V gene: TRBV5-1
J gene: TRBJ2-7
clone size: -

CDR3 DNA: TGCGCCAGCAGCCGGATACTAGACAGGGCTGGAAACACCATATATTTT
CDR3 protein: CASSRILDRAGNTIYF
D gene: TRBD1
V gene: TRBV4-3
J gene: TRBJ1-3
clone size: -

CDR3 DNA: TGTGCCAGCAGCCGGACAGGGCCAGAGACCCAGTACTTC
CDR3 protein: CASSRTGPETQYF
D gene: TRBD1
V gene: TRBV27
J gene: TRBJ2-5
clone size: -